These 12 T cell receptor beta chains were sequenced from one sample in a study of cytomegalovirus exposure and HLA in healthy donors. Both 60 Vbeta primers and 13 Jbeta primers went into the PCR. The method was immunoSEQ multiplex PCR; TCRdb's version includes in-frame clones alone and lacks a portion of them. This table holds 150,000 to 200,000 clones, under 70% found once. Input material: PBMCs. These receptors were obtained from a man younger than 45 in good health and CMV-seropositive.

The chain's CDR3 is CASSESGQGTEAFF. CDR3 bases: TGCGCCAGCAGTGAGTCGGGACAGGGGACTGAAGCTTTCTTT. The J gene is TRBJ1-1, the V gene TRBV10-1, with 10 bases that match TRBD1. The CDR3 extends over 14 amino acids. Looked up from germline, CDR1 is WNHNN and CDR2 is SYGVQD (reference sequence). V lost 0 bases to trimming and J lost 5 bases; unmatched junction nucleotides: 0.

The rearrangement joins TRBV6-1 to TRBJ2-7; 7 bases are a match to TRBD2. The V segment lost 0 bases and the J segment 2 bases; nucleotides outside the gene matches: 7. CDR1 is MNHNS and CDR2 is SASEGT in the germline V gene. The CDR3 sequence is 16 residues long. For the CDR3, the DNA is TGTGCCAGCAGTGAAGCCTTCCTAGCGGTCGCCTACGAGCAGTACTTC. Its protein product is CASSEAFLAVAYEQYF.

The CDR3 here is CASSKDRTNYEQYF. The CDR3 DNA sequence: TGTGCCAGCAGCAAGGACAGAACCAACTACGAGCAGTACTTC. The chain carries TRBV6-5 and TRBJ2-7, with D possibly being TRBD1 (6 bases). Looked up from germline, CDR1 is MNHEY and CDR2 is SVGAGI. Trimming stripped 6 bases from V and 3 bases from J, with 15 bases between. The CDR3 runs 14 residues.

The chain uses TRBV27 and TRBJ1-5, with D maybe TRBD1 (6 bases). The CDR3 has 14 amino acids. Germline assignment: CDR1 MNHEY and CDR2 SMNVEV (reference sequence). Trimming cost V 5 bases and J 5 bases, with 13 bases left between them. As DNA, the CDR3 is TGTGCCAGCAGTCCCACAGGGCGCTATCAGCCCCAGCATTTT. It codes for CASSPTGRYQPQHF.

The J gene is TRBJ2-7, the V gene TRBV6-5; 7 nucleotides align to TRBD2. The junction had 5 bases not matched to a gene; V was cut back by 5 bases and J by 4 bases. The CDR3 runs 13 residues. Germline-derived CDR1 and CDR2 are MNHEY and SVGAGI. The CDR3 DNA sequence: TGTGCCAGCAGTCCCGGGAGGCGGTACGAGCAGTACTTC. This codes for CASSPGRRYEQYF.

The chain couples TRBV5-1 to TRBJ2-7, with 16 bases lining up with TRBD2. The CDR3 covers 15 residues. Trimming at V came to 3 bases and at J to 7 bases, leaving 4 bases not matched to a gene. CDR1 SGHRS and CDR2 YFSETQ come from the germline V gene. The CDR3 loop is CASSSWGLAGGEQYF. CDR3 nucleotide sequence: TGCGCCAGCAGCTCCTGGGGACTAGCGGGAGGGGAGCAGTACTTC.

The J gene is TRBJ2-7, the V gene TRBV5-6, with D perhaps TRBD2 (7 bases). The CDR3 spans 14 residues. V was shortened by 4 bases and J by 7 bases, with 18 bases between the two germline ends. Germline CDR1 reads SGHDT; CDR2 reads YYEEEE. Here the CDR3 DNA reads TGTGCCAGCAGCGGGGGGGGCGCCTTTGATGAGCAGTACTTC. This gives the protein CASSGGGAFDEQYF.

J is TRBJ1-6 and V is TRBV27; possibly TRBD1 for D (5 bases). V lost 6 bases, J lost 0 bases, and 12 bases lay in between. CDR1 and CDR2 from the germline V gene are MNHEY and SMNVEV (reference sequence). The CDR3 has 16 residues. The CDR3 sequence: CASSRDGSSYNSPLHF. CDR3 bases: TGTGCCAGCAGCCGGGACGGGAGCTCCTATAATTCACCCCTCCACTTT.

The genes are TRBV6-4 and TRBJ2-2, with a tentative D call TRBD1 (7 bases). Germline V CDR1 and CDR2: MRHNA, SNTAGT. Deletions cut 6 bases from V and 3 bases from J, with 14 bases between. The length of the CDR3 is 15 residues. The CDR3 reads CASSKGGGDTGELFF. The CDR3 bases are TGTGCCAGCAGCAAAGGAGGGGGCGACACCGGGGAGCTGTTTTTT.

The chain uses TRBV27 and TRBJ2-7; 7 bases fit TRBD1. CDR1 and CDR2 from the germline V gene are MNHEY and SMNVEV (reference sequence). V dropped 6 bases and J dropped 4; count of bases not matched to a gene: 18. This CDR3 is built from 17 residues. CDR3 loop: CASRGFAGLRGPYEQYF. The CDR3 DNA reads TGTGCCAGCAGGGGGTTCGCGGGCCTAAGGGGGCCATACGAGCAGTACTTC.

This sequence joins TRBV19 and TRBJ1-1, with 7 nucleotides matching TRBD1. From germline, CDR1 is LNHDA and CDR2 SQIVND (reference sequence). The CDR3 has 15 amino acids. Losses at the gene ends were 5 bases for V and 1 base for J; bases not matched to a gene: 7. CDR3 sequence reads: CASSAPGTENTEAFF. In nucleotides, the CDR3 is TGTGCCAGTAGTGCCCCCGGGACAGAGAACACTGAAGCTTTCTTT.

This rearrangement joins TRBV29-1 to TRBJ1-2; D call uncertain. The V end was cut by 3 bases, the J end by 4 bases, with 9 bases between. Looked up from germline, CDR1 is SQVTM and CDR2 is ANQGSEA. CDR3 length: 12 amino acids. Here the CDR3 reads CSVDHGPYGYTF. The CDR3 region has the DNA TGCAGCGTTGATCATGGCCCCTATGGCTACACCTTC. Supplemented by reference TRBV29-1 and TRBJ1-2, the full variable domain reads SAVISQKPSRDICQRGTSLTIQCQVDSQVTMMFWYRQQPGQSLTLIATANQGSEATYESGFVIDKFPISRPNLTFSTLTVSNMSPEDSSIYLCSVDHGPYGYTFGSGTRLTVV.